The rows below give T cell receptor beta chains drawn from one sample of a study of neurological immune-mediated disorders. A single record per CDR3 protein comes from TCRdb applying MiXCR to the 5' RACE reads. This sample has about 43,000 distinct CDR3 sequences; roughly an eighth occur once, and the top ten carry roughly 1.2%. The sample comprised PBMCs. These receptors were collected from a female donor in good health. Both conserved end residues are part of each CDR3. The D gene is left open where the match is weak. Rows may omit the clone size; those that give it use once, few, many or a size class.

V gene	D gene	J gene	clone size	CDR3 DNA	CDR3 protein
TRBV12-3/TRBV12-4	-	TRBJ2-5	many	TGTGCCAGCAGTTTGTTCGAAAAAGAGACCCAGTACTTC	CASSLFEKETQYF
TRBV30	-	TRBJ1-1	many	TGTGCTGGGCTTTTGAACACTGAAGCTTTCTTT	CAGLLNTEAFF
TRBV15	TRBD2	TRBJ2-1	many	TGTGCCACCAGCGTACTAGCGGGACCCAGTGAGCAGTTCTTC	CATSVLAGPSEQFF
TRBV5-1	TRBD1	TRBJ1-2	many	TGCGCCAGCAGCTCCCGACAGGGGGGTGGCTACACCTTC	CASSSRQGGGYTF
TRBV12-3/TRBV12-4	-	TRBJ2-7	few	TGTGCCAGCAGTTTGGTCGGCGGGAACCCCTACGAGCAGTACTTC	CASSLVGGNPYEQYF
TRBV12-3/TRBV12-4	-	TRBJ2-1	many	TGTGCCAGCAGTTTAAGGGGTGAGCAGTTCTTC	CASSLRGEQFF
TRBV5-1	TRBD1	TRBJ1-4	many	TGCGCCAGCAGCTTGGCCGGGACAGCTAATGAAAAACTGTTTTTT	CASSLAGTANEKLFF
TRBV19	-	TRBJ1-1	-	TGTGCCAGTAGGGACGGATTGAACACTGAAGCTTTCTTT	CASRDGLNTEAFF
TRBV11-2	TRBD1	TRBJ2-7	many	TGTGCCAGCAGCTCGGACAGGCCCCCCTACGAGCAGTACTTC	CASSSDRPPYEQYF
TRBV7-8	-	TRBJ1-1	many	TGTGCCAGCAGCTTAGAACCTGGTCGCACTGAAGCTTTCTTT	CASSLEPGRTEAFF
TRBV5-1	TRBD1	TRBJ2-5	many	TGCGCCAGCAGCTTTAGGACAGGCCAAGAGACCCAGTACTTC	CASSFRTGQETQYF
TRBV5-1	-	TRBJ2-7	many	TGCGCCAGCAGCTTGAGCACAGCTAGCTCCTACGAGCAGTACTTC	CASSLSTASSYEQYF
TRBV20-1	TRBD2	TRBJ2-5	few	TGCAGTGCTAGCGGAGCCCAGCTAGCGGGCATACAAGAGACCCAGTACTTC	CSASGAQLAGIQETQYF
TRBV11-2	TRBD2	TRBJ2-1	many	TGTGCCAGCAGCTTAGTTGCTATAGCGGGAGGGCCGGGTCACTCCTACAATGAGCAGTTCTTC	CASSLVAIAGGPGHSYNEQFF
TRBV29-1	-	TRBJ2-3	many	TGCAGCGTTGGAGGGGCGGGCACAGATACGCAGTATTTT	CSVGGAGTDTQYF
TRBV6-5	-	TRBJ1-3	many	TGTGCCAGCAGGTCCCAGGGATCTGGAAACACCATATATTTT	CASRSQGSGNTIYF
TRBV5-1	-	TRBJ2-5	many	TGCGCCAGCAAGGTACAGGACCTCCAAGAGACCCAGTACTTC	CASKVQDLQETQYF
TRBV4-1	TRBD2	TRBJ2-3	many	TGCGCCAGCAGCCAAGGGCCGGCGGGGGGGAGCACAGATACGCAGTATTTT	CASSQGPAGGSTDTQYF
TRBV5-1	TRBD1	TRBJ2-3	many	TGCGCCAGCAGCCCTGGGACAGCCCGGGATACGCAGTATTTT	CASSPGTARDTQYF
TRBV5-1	-	TRBJ2-1	-	TGCGCCAGCAGCTTAAGCCCCTTTAACTACAATGAGCAGTTCTTC	CASSLSPFNYNEQFF
TRBV25-1	TRBD1	TRBJ2-2	many	TGTGCCAGCAGTGGCAGGGGGCGCGGCGGGGAGCTGTTTTTT	CASSGRGRGGELFF
TRBV6-5	TRBD1	TRBJ2-1	many	TGTGCCAGCAGTTACCCGAGGCGGACAGGGGTTAGCAATGAGCAGTTCTTC	CASSYPRRTGVSNEQFF